This T cell receptor (beta chain) emerged from a study of T cell responses to AZD1222 COVID-19 vaccine. Study context: Pooling of second doses given at about 4 or about 12 weeks was done. General study points: Donors, mostly white British, included more females; clonal diversity was possibly underestimated.

The CDR3 extends over 21 amino acids. V shed 0 bases and J 0 bases; nucleotides not matched to a gene: 16. Germline CDR1 reads MGHRA; CDR2 reads YSYEKL. Comments on this clone: Its antigen remains unidentified.

Sequenced by immunoSEQ multiplex PCR; TCRdb stores in-frame clones only, minus some. The table shows 150,000 to 180,000 clones, with 90% occurring only once. J is TRBJ2-1 and V is TRBV4-1, with TRBD2 identical over 8 bases. The receptor comes from an adult in good health. This material consisted of peripheral blood, taken on day 0 of AZD1222 vaccination. This CDR3 reads CASSQDFAVGFSGVSYNEQFF. The DNA for the CDR3 is TGCGCCAGCAGCCAAGATTTTGCGGTAGGGTTTAGCGGGGTCTCCTACAATGAGCAGTTCTTC.